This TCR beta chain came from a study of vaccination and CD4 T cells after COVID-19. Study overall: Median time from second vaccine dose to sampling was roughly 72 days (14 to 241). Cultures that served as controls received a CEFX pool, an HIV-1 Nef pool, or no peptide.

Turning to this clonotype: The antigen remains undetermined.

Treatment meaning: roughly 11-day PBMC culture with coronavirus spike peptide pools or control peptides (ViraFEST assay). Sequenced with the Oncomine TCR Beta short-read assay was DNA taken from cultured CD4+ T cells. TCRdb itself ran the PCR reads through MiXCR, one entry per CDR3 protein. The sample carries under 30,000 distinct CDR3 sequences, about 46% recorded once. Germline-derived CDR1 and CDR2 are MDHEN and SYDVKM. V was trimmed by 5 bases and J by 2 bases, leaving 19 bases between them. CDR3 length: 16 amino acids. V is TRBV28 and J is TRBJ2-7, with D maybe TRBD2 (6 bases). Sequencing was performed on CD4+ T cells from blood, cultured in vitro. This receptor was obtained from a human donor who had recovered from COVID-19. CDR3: CASSEPGGNSPYEQYF. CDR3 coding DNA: TGTGCCAGCAGTGAACCCGGGGGAAACTCCCCCTACGAGCAGTACTTC.